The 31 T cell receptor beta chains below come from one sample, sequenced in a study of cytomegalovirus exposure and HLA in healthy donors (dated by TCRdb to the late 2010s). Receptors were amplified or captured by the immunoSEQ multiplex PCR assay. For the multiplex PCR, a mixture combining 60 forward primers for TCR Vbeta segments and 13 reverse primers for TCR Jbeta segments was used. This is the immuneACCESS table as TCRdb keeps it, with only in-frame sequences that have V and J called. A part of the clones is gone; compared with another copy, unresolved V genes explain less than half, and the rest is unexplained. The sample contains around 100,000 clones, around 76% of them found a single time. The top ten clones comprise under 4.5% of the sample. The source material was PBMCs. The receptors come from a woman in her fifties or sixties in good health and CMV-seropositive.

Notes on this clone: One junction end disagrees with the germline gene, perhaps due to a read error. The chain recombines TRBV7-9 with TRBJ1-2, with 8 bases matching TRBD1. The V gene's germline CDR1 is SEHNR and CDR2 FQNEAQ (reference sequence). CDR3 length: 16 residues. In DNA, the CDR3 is TGTTCCAGCAGCGAGAACGGCAGGGGGCTTGGAAATGGCTACACCTTC. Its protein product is CSSSENGRGLGNGYTF.

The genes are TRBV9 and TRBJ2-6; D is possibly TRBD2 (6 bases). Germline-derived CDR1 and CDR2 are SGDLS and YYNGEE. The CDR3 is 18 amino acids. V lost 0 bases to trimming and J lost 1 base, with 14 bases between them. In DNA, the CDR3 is TGTGCCAGCAGCGTAGAAAAGGGAGGAAGGTCTGGGGCCAACGTCCTGACTTTC. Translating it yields CASSVEKGGRSGANVLTF.

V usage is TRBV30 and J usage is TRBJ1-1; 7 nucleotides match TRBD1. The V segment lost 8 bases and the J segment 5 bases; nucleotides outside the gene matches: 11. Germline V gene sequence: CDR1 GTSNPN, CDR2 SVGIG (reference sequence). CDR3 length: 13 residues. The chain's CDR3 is CAGPRQGSTEAFF. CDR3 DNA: TGTGCCGGGCCCCGACAGGGATCTACTGAAGCTTTCTTT.

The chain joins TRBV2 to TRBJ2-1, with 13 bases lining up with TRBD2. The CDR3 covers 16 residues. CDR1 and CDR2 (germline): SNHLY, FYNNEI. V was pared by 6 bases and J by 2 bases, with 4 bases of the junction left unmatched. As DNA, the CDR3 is TGTGCCAGCAGGGGGACTAGCGGGACACCCTACAATGAGCAGTTCTTC. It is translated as CASRGTSGTPYNEQFF.

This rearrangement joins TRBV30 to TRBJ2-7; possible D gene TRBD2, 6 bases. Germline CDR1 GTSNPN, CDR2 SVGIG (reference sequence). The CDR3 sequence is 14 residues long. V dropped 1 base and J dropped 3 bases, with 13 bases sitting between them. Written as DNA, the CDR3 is TGTGCCTGGAGTGGAGGCCTCGGGGGCTACGAGCAGTACTTC. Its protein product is CAWSGGLGGYEQYF.

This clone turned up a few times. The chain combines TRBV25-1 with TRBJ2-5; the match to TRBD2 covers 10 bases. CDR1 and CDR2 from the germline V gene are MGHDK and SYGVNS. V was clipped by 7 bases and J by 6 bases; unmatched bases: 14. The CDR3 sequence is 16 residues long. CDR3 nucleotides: TGTGCCAGCACCAAAGAGGAAGCGGGAGGGTCGAAGACCCAGTACTTC. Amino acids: CASTKEEAGGSKTQYF. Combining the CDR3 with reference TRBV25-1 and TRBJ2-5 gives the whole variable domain EADIYQTPRYLVIGTGKKITLECSQTMGHDKMYWYQQDPGMELHLIHYSYGVNSTEKGDLSSESTVSRIRTEHFPLTLESARPSHTSQYLCASTKEEAGGSKTQYFGPGTRLLVL.

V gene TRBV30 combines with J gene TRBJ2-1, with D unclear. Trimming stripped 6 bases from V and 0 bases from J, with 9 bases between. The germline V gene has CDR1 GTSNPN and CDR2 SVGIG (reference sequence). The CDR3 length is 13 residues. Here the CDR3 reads CACHDSSYNEQFF. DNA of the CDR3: TGTGCCTGTCATGATAGCTCCTACAATGAGCAGTTCTTC.

The CDR3 nucleotides are TGTGCCAGCAGCTTAGCTACCAGGTCCTACGAGCAGTACTTC. Encoded protein: CASSLATRSYEQYF. This chain uses TRBV7-9 with TRBJ2-7; no clear D gene. This CDR3 region has 14 residues. Germline CDR1 reads SEHNR; CDR2 reads FQNEAQ (reference sequence). V dropped 0 bases and J dropped 1 base, with 7 bases sitting between them.

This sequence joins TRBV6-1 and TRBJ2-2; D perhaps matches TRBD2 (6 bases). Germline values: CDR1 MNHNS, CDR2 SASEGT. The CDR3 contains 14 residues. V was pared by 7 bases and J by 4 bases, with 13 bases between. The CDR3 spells CASIHRGFTGELFF. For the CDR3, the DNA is TGTGCCAGCATTCACCGGGGGTTCACCGGGGAGCTGTTTTTT.

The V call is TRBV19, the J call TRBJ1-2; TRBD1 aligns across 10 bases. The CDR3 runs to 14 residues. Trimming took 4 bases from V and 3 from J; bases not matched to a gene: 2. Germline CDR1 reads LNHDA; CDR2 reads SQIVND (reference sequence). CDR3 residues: CASSTTGGDYGYTF. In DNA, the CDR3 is TGTGCCAGTAGTACGACAGGGGGCGACTATGGCTACACCTTC.

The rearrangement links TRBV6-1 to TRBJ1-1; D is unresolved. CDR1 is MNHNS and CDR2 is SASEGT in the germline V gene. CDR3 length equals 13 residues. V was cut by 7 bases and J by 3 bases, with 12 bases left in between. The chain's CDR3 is CASKTSLDTEAFF. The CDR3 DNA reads TGTGCCAGCAAAACGAGCCTTGACACTGAAGCTTTCTTT.

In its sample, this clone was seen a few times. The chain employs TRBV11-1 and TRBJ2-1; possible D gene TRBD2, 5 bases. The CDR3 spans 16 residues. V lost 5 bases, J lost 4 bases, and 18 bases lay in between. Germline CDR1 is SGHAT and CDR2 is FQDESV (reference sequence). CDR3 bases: TGTGCCAGCAGCACAAGCGGTCGGACTGGTTACAATGAGCAGTTCTTC. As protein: CASSTSGRTGYNEQFF.

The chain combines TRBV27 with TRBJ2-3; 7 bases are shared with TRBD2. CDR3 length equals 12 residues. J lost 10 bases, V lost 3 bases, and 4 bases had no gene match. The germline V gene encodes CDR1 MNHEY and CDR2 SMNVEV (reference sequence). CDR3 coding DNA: TGTGCCAGCAGTTTGGGGGGGTTTCCGCAGTATTTT. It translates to CASSLGGFPQYF.

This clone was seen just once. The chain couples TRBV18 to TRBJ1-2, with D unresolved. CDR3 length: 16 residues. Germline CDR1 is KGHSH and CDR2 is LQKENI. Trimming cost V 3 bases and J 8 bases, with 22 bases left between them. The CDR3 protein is CASSPVGWRVDDGYTF. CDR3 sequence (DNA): TGTGCCAGCTCACCCGTCGGATGGAGGGTGGACGACGGCTACACCTTC.

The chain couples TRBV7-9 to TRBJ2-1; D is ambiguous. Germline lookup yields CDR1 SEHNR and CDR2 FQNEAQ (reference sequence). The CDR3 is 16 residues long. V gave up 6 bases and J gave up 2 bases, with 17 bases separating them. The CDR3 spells CASSSRVVSPYNEQFF. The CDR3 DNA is TGTGCCAGCAGTTCTCGGGTCGTTTCGCCCTACAATGAGCAGTTCTTC.

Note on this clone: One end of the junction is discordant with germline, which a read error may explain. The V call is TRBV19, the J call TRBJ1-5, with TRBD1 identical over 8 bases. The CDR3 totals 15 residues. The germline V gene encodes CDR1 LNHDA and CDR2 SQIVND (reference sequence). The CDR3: CASSIGGQGNRPQHF. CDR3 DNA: TGTGCCAGTAGTATAGGAGGACAGGGTAATCGGCCCCAGCATTTT.

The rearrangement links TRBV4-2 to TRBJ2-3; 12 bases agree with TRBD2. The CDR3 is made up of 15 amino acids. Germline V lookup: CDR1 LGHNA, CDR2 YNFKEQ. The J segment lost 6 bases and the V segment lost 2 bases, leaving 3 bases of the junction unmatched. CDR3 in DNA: TGTGCCAGCAGCCAACTAGCGGGAGGGCCGGATACGCAGTATTTT. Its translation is CASSQLAGGPDTQYF.

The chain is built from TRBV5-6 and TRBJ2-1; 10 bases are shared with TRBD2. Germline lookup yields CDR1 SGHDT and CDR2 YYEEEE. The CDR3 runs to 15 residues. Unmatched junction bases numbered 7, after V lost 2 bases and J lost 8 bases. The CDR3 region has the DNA TGTGCCAGCAGCTTAGAGGCAGCGGGAGGGTATGAGCAGTTCTTC. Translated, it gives CASSLEAAGGYEQFF.

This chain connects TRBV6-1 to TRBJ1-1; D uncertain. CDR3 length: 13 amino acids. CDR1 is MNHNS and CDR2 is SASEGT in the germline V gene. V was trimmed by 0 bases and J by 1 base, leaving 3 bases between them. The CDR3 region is CASSEAQNTEAFF. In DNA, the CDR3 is TGTGCCAGCAGTGAAGCACAGAACACTGAAGCTTTCTTT.

DNA of the CDR3: TGTGCCCGCCAAGTCCGGGTTGGTGCCCTCTCCTACGAGCAGTACTTC. As protein: CARQVRVGALSYEQYF. The chain employs TRBV30 and TRBJ2-7; D is uncertain. The CDR3 totals 16 residues. The V and J ends lost 8 bases and 0 bases respectively, with 23 bases between them. Germline V lookup: CDR1 GTSNPN, CDR2 SVGIG (reference sequence).

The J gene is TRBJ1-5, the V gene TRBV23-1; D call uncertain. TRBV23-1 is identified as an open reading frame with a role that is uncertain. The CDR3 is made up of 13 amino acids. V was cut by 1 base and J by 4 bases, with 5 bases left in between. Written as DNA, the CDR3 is TGCGCCAGCAGTCAATTAGAGAATCAGCCCCAGCATTTT. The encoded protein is CASSQLENQPQHF.

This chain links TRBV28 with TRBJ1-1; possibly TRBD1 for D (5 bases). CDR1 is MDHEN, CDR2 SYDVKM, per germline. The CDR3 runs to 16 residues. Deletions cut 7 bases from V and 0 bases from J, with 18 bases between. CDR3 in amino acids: CASTPLQGTMNTEAFF. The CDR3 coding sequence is TGTGCCAGCACTCCCCTGCAGGGCACAATGAACACTGAAGCTTTCTTT.

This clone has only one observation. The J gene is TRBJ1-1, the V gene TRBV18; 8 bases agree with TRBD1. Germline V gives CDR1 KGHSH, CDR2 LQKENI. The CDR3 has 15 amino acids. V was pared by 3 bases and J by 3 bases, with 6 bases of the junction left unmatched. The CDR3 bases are TGTGCCAGCTCACCCTACAGGGGGACGTACACTGAAGCTTTCTTT. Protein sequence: CASSPYRGTYTEAFF. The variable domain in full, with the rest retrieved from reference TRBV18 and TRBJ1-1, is NAGVMQNPRHLVRRRGQEARLRCSPMKGHSHVYWYRQLPEEGLKFMVYLQKENIIDESGMPKERFSAEFPKEGPSILRIQQVVRGDSAAYFCASSPYRGTYTEAFFGQGTRLTVV.

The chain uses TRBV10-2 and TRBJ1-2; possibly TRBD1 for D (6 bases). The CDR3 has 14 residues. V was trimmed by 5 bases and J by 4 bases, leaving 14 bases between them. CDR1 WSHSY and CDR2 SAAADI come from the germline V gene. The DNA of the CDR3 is TGCGCCAGCAGTTCTGGGGGCTCAGGCTATGGCTACACCTTC. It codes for CASSSGGSGYGYTF.

CDR3 DNA: TGTGCCAGCTCACTCCAGGGGTATGAGCAGTTCTTC. This encodes CASSLQGYEQFF. This chain uses TRBV18 with TRBJ2-1, with D possibly matching TRBD1 (6 bases). V lost 4 bases and J lost 8, with 9 bases in between. The germline V gene encodes CDR1 KGHSH and CDR2 LQKENI. This CDR3 spans 12 amino acids. The full variable domain, its missing parts supplied by reference TRBV18 and TRBJ2-1, is NAGVMQNPRHLVRRRGQEARLRCSPMKGHSHVYWYRQLPEEGLKFMVYLQKENIIDESGMPKERFSAEFPKEGPSILRIQQVVRGDSAAYFCASSLQGYEQFFGPGTRLTVL.

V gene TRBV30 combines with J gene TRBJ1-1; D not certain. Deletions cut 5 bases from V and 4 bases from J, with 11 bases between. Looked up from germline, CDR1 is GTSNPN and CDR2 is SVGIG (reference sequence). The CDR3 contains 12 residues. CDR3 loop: CAWRPRGTEAFF. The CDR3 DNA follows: TGTGCCTGGCGCCCCCGGGGCACTGAAGCTTTCTTT.

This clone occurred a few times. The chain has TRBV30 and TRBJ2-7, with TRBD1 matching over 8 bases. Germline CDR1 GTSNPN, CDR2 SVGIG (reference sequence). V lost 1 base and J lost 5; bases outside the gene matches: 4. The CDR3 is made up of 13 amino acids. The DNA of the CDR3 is TGTGCCTGGAGTGGGGGGACAGGAAACGAGCAGTACTTC. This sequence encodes CAWSGGTGNEQYF.

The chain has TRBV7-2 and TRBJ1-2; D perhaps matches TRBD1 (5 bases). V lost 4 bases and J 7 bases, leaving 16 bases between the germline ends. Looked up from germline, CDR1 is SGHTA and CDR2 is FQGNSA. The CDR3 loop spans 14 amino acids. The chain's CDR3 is CASSSRLRDSGYTF. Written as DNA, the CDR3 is TGTGCCAGCAGCTCACGACTCAGGGATAGTGGCTACACCTTC.

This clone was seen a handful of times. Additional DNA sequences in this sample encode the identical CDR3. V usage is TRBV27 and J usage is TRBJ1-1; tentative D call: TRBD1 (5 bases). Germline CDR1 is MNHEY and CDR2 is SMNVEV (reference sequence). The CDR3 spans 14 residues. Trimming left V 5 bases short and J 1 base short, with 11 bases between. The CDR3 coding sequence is TGTGCCAGCAGTGGGGGGACGGCGAACACTGAAGCTTTCTTT. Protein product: CASSGGTANTEAFF.

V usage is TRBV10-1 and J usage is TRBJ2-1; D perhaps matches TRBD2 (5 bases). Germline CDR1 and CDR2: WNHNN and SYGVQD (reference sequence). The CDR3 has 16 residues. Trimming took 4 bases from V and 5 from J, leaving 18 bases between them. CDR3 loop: CASSALDGKQNNEQFF. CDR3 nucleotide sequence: TGCGCCAGCAGTGCCCTGGACGGGAAGCAAAACAATGAGCAGTTCTTC.

CDR3 sequence (DNA): TGTGCCAGCAGCCTTAATGAGGGAAGAGAGACCCAGTACTTC. Amino acid sequence: CASSLNEGRETQYF. The chain is built from TRBV7-3 and TRBJ2-5, with D maybe TRBD2 (5 bases). This CDR3 has 14 residues. CDR1 is SGHTA, CDR2 FQGTGA, per germline. The V end was cut by 5 bases, the J end by 4 bases, with 14 bases between.